The 29 T cell receptor beta chains below all came from one sample that was sequenced in a study of blood T cell repertoires in COVID-19. Profiled with immunoSEQ multiplex PCR; TCRdb holds only in-frame clones, not every one. The data hold about 140,000 clones, with over 75% observed a single time. The sequencing sample was made of peripheral blood. These receptors were obtained from a human donor in a cohort sampled during active COVID-19.

V and J are TRBV11-3 and TRBJ2-1; weak D call: TRBD2 (6 bases). V lost 4 bases and J lost 10, with 8 bases in between. The V gene's germline CDR1 is SGHNT and CDR2 YENEEA. This CDR3 region has 11 residues. The CDR3 protein is CASSSGLEQFF. CDR3 nucleotides: TGTGCCAGCAGCTCAGGACTAGAGCAGTTCTTC.

A few counts support this clone. This sequence joins TRBV7-3 and TRBJ2-3; the match to TRBD2 covers 7 bases. Trimming removed 1 base from V and 5 bases from J; junction bases left unmatched: 0. CDR1 is SGHTA and CDR2 is FQGTGA in the germline V gene. This CDR3 is built from 13 residues. The CDR3 loop is CASSLREGDTQYF. CDR3 nucleotide sequence: TGTGCCAGCAGCTTAAGGGAGGGAGATACGCAGTATTTT.

The chain couples TRBV18 to TRBJ2-5; D gene uncertain. Germline lookup yields CDR1 KGHSH and CDR2 LQKENI. Trimming removed 1 base at V and 4 bases at J, with 16 bases between. The CDR3 has 16 residues. Here the CDR3 DNA reads TGTGCCAGCTCACCACTACCCTCCGGGTCGGGAGAGACCCAGTACTTC. This codes for CASSPLPSGSGETQYF. Complete variable domain (other parts from reference TRBV18 and TRBJ2-5): NAGVMQNPRHLVRRRGQEARLRCSPMKGHSHVYWYRQLPEEGLKFMVYLQKENIIDESGMPKERFSAEFPKEGPSILRIQQVVRGDSAAYFCASSPLPSGSGETQYFGPGTRLLVL.

The chain couples TRBV7-5 to TRBJ2-7; the table's D call of TRBD1 was not tested on the DNA. TRBV7-5 counts as a pseudogene. The length of the CDR3 is 15 residues. CDR3 in DNA: TGTGCCAGAAGCTTAAGGGGACAGGGGGCATACGAGCAGTACTTC. It encodes CARSLRGQGAYEQYF.

The rearrangement links TRBV4-1 to TRBJ1-6; the D gene is possibly TRBD1 (5 bases). V lost 1 base and J 6 bases, leaving 16 bases between the germline ends. CDR1 and CDR2 (germline): MGHRA, YSYEKL. The CDR3 spans 17 residues. The CDR3 reads CASSQAGWEVGNSPLHF. CDR3 DNA sequence: TGCGCCAGCAGCCAAGCAGGGTGGGAGGTGGGTAATTCACCCCTCCACTTT.

This chain uses TRBV29-1 with TRBJ2-7; 11 bases align to TRBD2. CDR1 and CDR2 (germline): SQVTM, ANQGSEA. Losses at the gene ends were 3 bases for V and 5 bases for J; bases not matched to a gene: 9. The CDR3 is made up of 15 amino acids. The CDR3 sequence is CSVDGLAGGFDEQYF. The CDR3 DNA reads TGCAGCGTTGATGGACTAGCGGGCGGGTTCGACGAGCAGTACTTC.

The V gene is TRBV24-1, the J gene TRBJ2-2; 11 bases are a match to TRBD2. CDR3 length equals 15 residues. From germline, CDR1 is KGHDR and CDR2 SFDVKD. Trimming at V came to 12 bases and at J to 1 base, leaving 6 bases not matched to a gene. CDR3 nucleotide sequence: TGTGCCGCCCAAACTAGCGGGAGGAACACCGGGGAGCTGTTTTTT. Protein product: CAAQTSGRNTGELFF.

J is TRBJ1-1 and V is TRBV28; D gene ambiguous. CDR3 length: 14 residues. CDR1 is MDHEN, CDR2 SYDVKM, per germline. V was shortened by 2 bases and J by 1 base, with 8 bases between the two germline ends. CDR3: CASSLNRRNTEAFF. The CDR3 DNA sequence: TGTGCCAGCAGTTTAAACAGACGGAACACTGAAGCTTTCTTT.

The sample holds a few counts of this clone. This chain joins TRBV7-3 and TRBJ1-1, with D tentatively TRBD1 (5 bases). Germline lookup yields CDR1 SGHTA and CDR2 FQGTGA. This CDR3 has 14 amino acids. With 1 base removed from V and 5 bases from J, the gap between germline ends came to 11 bases. The DNA of the CDR3 is TGTGCCAGCAGCTTAAGTCCAGGGCAGACTGAAGCTTTCTTT. Translated: CASSLSPGQTEAFF.

This clone has more than one count but fewer than ten. V gene TRBV18 combines with J gene TRBJ1-6; TRBD1 matches at 11 bases. Germline CDR1 reads KGHSH; CDR2 reads LQKENI. The CDR3 sequence is 18 residues long. V lost 0 bases, J lost 7 bases, and 8 bases stayed unmatched. CDR3 protein: CASSPPGQGVRRNSPLHF. The CDR3 nucleotides are TGTGCCAGCTCACCACCGGGACAGGGGGTGAGAAGGAATTCACCCCTCCACTTT.

The V gene is TRBV3-1 (or the pseudogene TRBV3-2), the J gene TRBJ2-3, with 8 bases identical to TRBD2. CDR1 is LGHDT and CDR2 is YNNKEL in the germline V gene (reference sequence). The CDR3 contains 17 residues. J lost 1 base, V lost 3 bases, and 9 bases had no gene match. The CDR3 region is CASSQEDSGIGTDTQYF. The DNA for the CDR3 is TGTGCCAGCAGCCAGGAAGATAGCGGGATTGGCACAGATACGCAGTATTTT.

This chain uses TRBV14 with TRBJ1-3; the match to TRBD1 covers 7 bases. The V gene's germline CDR1 is SGHDN and CDR2 FVKESK. J gave up 0 bases and V 5 bases, and 4 bases lay outside the gene matches. CDR3 length: 15 residues. The CDR3 region is CASSRDRSSGNTIYF. CDR3 coding DNA: TGTGCCAGCAGCAGGGACAGATCCTCTGGAAACACCATATATTTT.

The CDR3 spells CATGGGGTADTQYF. The CDR3 DNA sequence: TGTGCCACCGGGGGTGGAGGGACTGCAGATACGCAGTATTTT. V gene TRBV6-5 combines with J gene TRBJ2-3, with D possibly matching TRBD2 (6 bases). Germline CDR1 is MNHEY and CDR2 is SVGAGI. The CDR3 length is 14 residues. V was clipped by 10 bases and J by 4 bases, with 18 bases between them.

J is TRBJ1-4 and V is TRBV5-1; a possible D gene is TRBD1 (6 bases). Germline assignment: CDR1 SGHRS and CDR2 YFSETQ. The CDR3 is 14 amino acids. The V end lost 4 bases, the J end lost 8 bases, and 15 bases lay between the germline ends. CDR3 in DNA: TGCGCCAGCAGCCTCTGGACAGTAGAAGAAAAACTGTTTTTT. It encodes CASSLWTVEEKLFF.

The rearrangement uses TRBV3-1 (or the pseudogene TRBV3-2) and TRBJ1-1; 8 nucleotides line up with TRBD1. The V and J ends lost 1 base and 5 bases, in that order; junction bases with no gene match: 9. CDR3 length: 16 residues. From germline, CDR1 is LGHDT and CDR2 YNNKEL (reference sequence). CDR3 region: CASSQVIGQGRTEAFF. In DNA form, the CDR3 reads TGTGCCAGCAGCCAAGTTATAGGACAGGGAAGGACTGAAGCTTTCTTT.

The rearrangement joins TRBV9 to TRBJ1-4; D not certain. V was trimmed by 3 bases and J by 8 bases, leaving 11 bases between them. The CDR3 covers 13 residues. CDR1 SGDLS and CDR2 YYNGEE come from the germline V gene. The DNA of the CDR3 is TGTGCCAGCAGCGCCTCCCACCGGGAAAAACTGTTTTTT. Amino acids: CASSASHREKLFF.

The chain recombines TRBV24-1 with TRBJ2-3; 12 bases agree with TRBD2. Germline V CDR1 and CDR2: KGHDR, SFDVKD. V shed 4 bases and J 7 bases; nucleotides not matched to a gene: 5. The CDR3 is 15 amino acids. This chain's CDR3 is CATSEPGTSGHTQYF. The CDR3, as DNA: TGTGCCACCAGTGAGCCCGGGACTAGCGGGCATACGCAGTATTTT.

The chain recombines TRBV13 with TRBJ1-2; possible D gene TRBD1, 6 bases. V lost 0 bases to trimming and J lost 3 bases, with 8 bases between them. The CDR3 sequence is 14 residues long. CDR1 PRHDT and CDR2 FYEKMQ come from the germline V gene (reference sequence). CDR3 protein: CASSLGAGDYGYTF. CDR3 in DNA: TGTGCCAGCAGCTTAGGTGCAGGGGACTATGGCTACACCTTC.

The chain has TRBV27 and TRBJ1-2; 10 bases match TRBD1. Per the germline V gene, CDR1 is MNHEY and CDR2 is SMNVEV (reference sequence). This CDR3 is built from 17 residues. V was clipped by 5 bases and J by 5 bases; unmatched bases: 14. The CDR3 coding sequence is TGTGCCAGCAGTCAGTTCGGACAGGGGGAACGGAGATATGGCTACACCTTC. Its protein is CASSQFGQGERRYGYTF.

V gene TRBV27 combines with J gene TRBJ2-6; D not certain. This CDR3 is 13 amino acids long. Germline CDR1 is MNHEY and CDR2 is SMNVEV (reference sequence). V shed 6 bases and J shed 4 bases, with 7 bases lying between them. CDR3 region: CASSLWGANVLTF. CDR3 coding DNA: TGTGCCAGCAGCCTATGGGGGGCCAACGTCCTGACTTTC.

This clone has only a few counts. The gene calls are TRBV7-9 and TRBJ2-7, with 8 nucleotides matching TRBD2. The CDR3 covers 15 residues. V gave up 5 bases and J gave up 3 bases; unmatched junction bases: 9. CDR1 and CDR2 (germline): SEHNR, FQNEAQ (reference sequence). CDR3 in amino acids: CASSPNSGTFYEQYF. The CDR3 coding sequence is TGTGCCAGCAGCCCGAATAGCGGGACTTTCTACGAGCAGTACTTC.

This clone was seen more than once but under ten times. The rearrangement links TRBV7-8 to TRBJ1-6, with unresolved D. This CDR3 comprises 15 residues. Trimming left V 6 bases short and J 6 bases short, with 15 bases between. CDR1 is SGHVS and CDR2 is FQNEAQ in the germline V gene. The CDR3 DNA reads TGTGCCAGCAGGCCAAGACTCATGTTTAATTCACCCCTCCACTTT. It is translated as CASRPRLMFNSPLHF.

The chain links TRBV5-1 to TRBJ2-2; 13 bases map to TRBD2. V shed 2 bases and J 5 bases; nucleotides not matched to a gene: 3. The CDR3 runs 16 residues. CDR1 and CDR2 (germline): SGHRS, YFSETQ. The CDR3 here is CASSFGTSGMTGELFF. The CDR3 nucleotides read TGCGCCAGCAGCTTTGGGACTAGCGGGATGACCGGGGAGCTGTTTTTT.

DNA of the CDR3: TGTGCCAGCAGCCCCCTGGGTAGCGGGAGGGACAATGAGCAGTTCTTC. It is translated as CASSPLGSGRDNEQFF. The chain carries TRBV7-3 and TRBJ2-1, with 11 bases lining up with TRBD2. V shed 5 bases, J shed 5 bases, and the junction held 8 bases outside the gene matches. CDR3 size: 16 residues. Germline CDR1 is SGHTA and CDR2 is FQGTGA.

This chain links TRBV6-5 with TRBJ2-3; 9 nucleotides match TRBD2. The V gene's germline CDR1 is MNHEY and CDR2 SVGAGI. This CDR3 spans 14 amino acids. V trimming: 9 bases; J trimming: 6 bases; junction bases outside the gene matches: 10. Here the CDR3 DNA reads TGTGCCAGTATGACGGGACTAGCAGGGGATACGCAGTATTTT. Translated: CASMTGLAGDTQYF.

The chain joins TRBV6-2 or TRBV6-3 to TRBJ2-7, with 10 bases fitting TRBD1. Germline V CDR1 and CDR2: MNHEY, SVGEGT. The CDR3 consists of 15 residues. V dropped 2 bases and J dropped 2; count of bases not matched to a gene: 3. CDR3 nucleotide sequence: TGTGCCAGCAGTTACGGCGGGACAGGGGCCTACGAGCAGTACTTC. Amino acid sequence: CASSYGGTGAYEQYF.

The chain couples TRBV6-1 to TRBJ1-3; D is possibly TRBD1 (5 bases). Germline CDR1 and CDR2: MNHNS and SASEGT. This CDR3 comprises 16 residues. V was cut by 0 bases and J by 3 bases, with 12 bases left in between. Here the CDR3 reads CASSEAWQGGGNTIYF. The CDR3 nucleotides are TGTGCCAGCAGTGAAGCGTGGCAGGGAGGTGGAAACACCATATATTTT.

The chain recombines TRBV28 with TRBJ2-7; 7 nucleotides agree with TRBD1. The CDR3 has 14 amino acids. Per the germline V gene, CDR1 is MDHEN and CDR2 is SYDVKM. Unmatched junction bases numbered 8, after V lost 5 bases and J lost 4 bases. This CDR3 is CASSAPGQPYEQYF. The CDR3 DNA is TGTGCCAGCAGTGCTCCGGGACAGCCTTACGAGCAGTACTTC.

The chain joins TRBV20-1 to TRBJ2-2, with 9 bases that match TRBD1. CDR1 is DFQATT and CDR2 is SNEGSKA in the germline V gene (reference sequence). Trimming cost V 3 bases and J 8 bases; bases outside gene matches: 10. The CDR3 contains 15 residues. CDR3 sequence reads: CSASDPGQGVGELFF. DNA of the CDR3: TGCAGTGCTAGTGATCCGGGACAGGGAGTAGGGGAGCTGTTTTTT.